The present entry profiles one T cell receptor (beta chain) with its context. It lacks a known antigen. Base qualities are not recorded, but no much larger clone differs from it by a single base. The CDR3 runs 12 amino acids, cysteine and phenylalanine included. Only the CDR3 region is kept as DNA, spanning 36 bases read in frame from base 1. Trimming takes 6 bases from V and 0 bases from J, and the germline ends sit 8 bases apart. Based on the germline V gene, the CDR1 and CDR2 sequences are SQVTM and ANQGSEA. These data originate in a study of identical twins (dated by TCRdb to between 2015 and 2016). The study in broad terms: To test whether fetal clonotypes persist, this study deep-sequenced TCR alpha and beta repertoires from monozygotic twins, from unrelated adults of various ages, and from cord blood. Replicate twin experiments were performed at different times using different library preparation protocols to rule out contamination.

Libraries came from 5' RACE. The instrument was an Illumina HiSeq 2000. A universal primer binding site was added through template switching, and the final cDNA carried a unique molecular identifier so that TCR cDNA molecules could be counted accurately. Specific primers in the conserved constant-segment region were used to synthesize first-strand cDNA for TCR alpha and beta chains. To control for contamination, every cDNA library was double barcoded, receiving both a SMART-Mk sample barcode and Illumina barcodes. Two successive PCR steps introduced TruSeq adapter sequences along with Illumina sample barcodes. The TCR alpha and beta cDNA libraries were sequenced on the Illumina HiSeq platform using custom primers. Per the original workflow: Raw reads were processed with MiGEC to extract unique molecular identifiers, and MiXCR was used to determine CDR3 positions. For each individual, recombination models were inferred using an EM algorithm with the repgenHMM and IGoR tools. The tcR package in R was used for shared clonotype analysis, with sharing normalized by the product of cloneset sizes. To study raw recombination free of thymic and clonal selection effects, out-of-frame nonproductive sequences were analyzed. TCRdb applied fastp at Q25 and MiXCR to the public reads, then kept only in-frame beta chains. For every CDR3 protein sequence, its rows merge into one entry that carries the most common genes and DNA. What appears here as the V and J calls and clone size reflects TCRdb's work, not the paper's. Counted in this sample were about 1.7 million distinct CDR3 sequences; more than 30% of them appeared once. The top ten clonotypes cover more than 0.25% of the sample.

Every donor was a healthy Caucasian. The paper as a whole reports these results and caveats: Fewer insertions were carried by abundant cord blood beta clonotypes, a similar but weaker trend appeared in young adult naive repertoires, and no such trend appeared in memory repertoires. Out-of-frame TCR alpha sharing in monozygotic twins was systematically underestimated by recombination models, whereas sharing between unrelated individuals was in agreement with the recombination models. A weaker excess of twin sharing was found in beta out-of-frame sequences because the signal-to-noise ratio was lowered by fewer shared sequences. Because the same donors could not be followed over many years, the conclusions depended on cross-sectional statistical analysis. Compared with coincidental sharing between unrelated individuals, out-of-frame TCR alpha sequences shared between twins had an excess of sequences with low generation probability. Invariant T cells such as MAIT and iNKT could partly confound zero-insertion analyses, although diverse VJ usage argued against such confounding for most clonotypes.

This chain is built from TRBV29-1 and TRBJ1-1, and possibly TRBD1, on 6 matching bases. The clonotype was recovered from a newborn girl in good health. Material: cord blood. The CDR3: CSVHRVNTEAFF. The DNA sequence is as follows: TGCAGCGTCCACAGGGTGAACACTGAAGCTTTCTTT.